The T cell receptor beta chain described here comes from a study of naive and memory T cell subsets. Findings and limits, study-wide: Possibly reflecting memory cells re-expressing CD45RA, a few larger clonotypes occurred in naive repertoires, especially CD8.

Two oligonucleotides, mixed equimolar, formed the beta constant-region primer covering TRBC1 and TRBC2. The ligated cDNA underwent four PCR rounds using SP2 and nested alpha and beta constant-region primers. TCRdb used MiXCR to reprocess the UMI-ligation and nested PCR reads, holding one entry per CDR3 protein. The table has over 110,000 distinct CDR3 sequences, approximately 21% seen once; the top ten hold approximately 0.58%. The trim removed 4 bases at V and 3 bases at J, leaving 3 bases unmatched. The germline CDR1 and CDR2 sequences are MNHEY and SMNVEV (reference sequence). The CDR3 has 14 residues. From the second PCR step, alpha and beta chains were amplified apart. CD8 T cells were positively selected from what remained after CD4 positive selection. This clonotype has only a few counts. The antigen is not known.

This receptor was taken from a human donor in good health. The chain recombines TRBV27 with TRBJ2-1, with 7 positions matching TRBD2. The source material was naive CD8+ T cells from blood. As DNA, the CDR3 is TGTGCCAGCAGTTACAGCGGGAACTACAATGAGCAGTTCTTC. This translates into CASSYSGNYNEQFF.